This TCR beta chain was sequenced in a study of T cell changes during pregnancy in multiple sclerosis. Produced via immunoSEQ multiplex PCR; TCRdb's table is partial and in-frame only. The profile shows some 110,000 clones, about 93% of them singletons. Trimming pared 3 bases from V and 4 bases from J, leaving 11 bases between. Per the germline V gene, CDR1 is SGHDT and CDR2 is YYEEEE. CDR3 size: 13 residues. This receptor was taken from a female donor with multiple sclerosis, enrolled in a pregnancy study. The sample consisted of peripheral blood, taken in the third trimester of pregnancy. V usage is TRBV5-6 and J usage is TRBJ2-7, with D possibly TRBD1 on 5 matching bases. The CDR3 is CASSSQGVYEQYF. CDR3 sequence (DNA): TGTGCCAGCAGCTCCCAGGGCGTTTACGAGCAGTACTTC. Variable domain in full (rest from reference TRBV5-6 and TRBJ2-7): DAGVTQSPTHLIKTRGQQVTLRCSPKSGHDTVSWYQQALGQGPQFIFQYYEEEERQRGNFPDRFSGHQFPNYSSELNVNALLLGDSALYLCASSSQGVYEQYFGPGTRLTVT.